This TCR beta chain originates from a study of T cell responses to AZD1222 COVID-19 vaccine. The protocol was immunoSEQ multiplex PCR, while the TCRdb copy is restricted to in-frame clones and leaves out a portion. The sample consists of about 120,000 clones, about 92% of them appearing once. This sequence was found in an adult in good health. The sequencing here drew on peripheral blood, taken on day 0 of AZD1222 vaccination.

The CDR3 is CASSRVAGAKDEQFF. For the CDR3, the DNA is TGTGCCAGCTCACGGGTAGCGGGAGCCAAGGATGAGCAGTTCTTC. The rearrangement uses TRBV18 and TRBJ2-1; TRBD2 matches 9 bases. Germline lookup yields CDR1 KGHSH and CDR2 LQKENI. With 4 bases clipped from V and 8 bases from J, the junction kept 9 bases outside the gene matches. CDR3 length: 15 residues. Looking up the rest from reference TRBV18 and TRBJ2-1 gives the full variable domain: NAGVMQNPRHLVRRRGQEARLRCSPMKGHSHVYWYRQLPEEGLKFMVYLQKENIIDESGMPKERFSAEFPKEGPSILRIQQVVRGDSAAYFCASSRVAGAKDEQFFGPGTRLTVL.